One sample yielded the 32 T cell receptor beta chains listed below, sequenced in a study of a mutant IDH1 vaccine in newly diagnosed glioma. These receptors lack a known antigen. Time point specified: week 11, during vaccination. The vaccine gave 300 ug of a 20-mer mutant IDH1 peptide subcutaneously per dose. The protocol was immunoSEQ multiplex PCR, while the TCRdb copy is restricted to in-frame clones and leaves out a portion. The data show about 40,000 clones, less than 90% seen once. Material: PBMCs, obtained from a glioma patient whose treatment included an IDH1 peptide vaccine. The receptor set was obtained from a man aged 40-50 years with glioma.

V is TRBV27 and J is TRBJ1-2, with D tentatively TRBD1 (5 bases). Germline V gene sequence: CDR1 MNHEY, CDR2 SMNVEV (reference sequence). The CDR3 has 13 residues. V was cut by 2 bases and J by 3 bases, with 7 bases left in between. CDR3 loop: CASSLAGHYGYTF. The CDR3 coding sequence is TGTGCCAGCAGTTTAGCAGGGCACTATGGCTACACCTTC.

CDR3 DNA sequence: TGTGCCAGCTCACCACCGAGCGACAGGGGGCGTTCTGAAGCTTTCTTT. Protein product: CASSPPSDRGRSEAFF. V is TRBV18 and J is TRBJ1-1; 10 bases align to TRBD1. V dropped 0 bases and J dropped 6; count of bases not matched to a gene: 7. The CDR3 runs to 16 residues. Germline V gene sequence: CDR1 KGHSH, CDR2 LQKENI.

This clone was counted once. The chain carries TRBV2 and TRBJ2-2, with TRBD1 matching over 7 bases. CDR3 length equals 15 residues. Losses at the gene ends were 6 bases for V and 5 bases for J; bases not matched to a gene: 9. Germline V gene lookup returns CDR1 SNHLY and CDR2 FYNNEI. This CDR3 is CASRNDRVGTGELFF. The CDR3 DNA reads TGTGCCAGCAGAAACGACAGGGTGGGAACCGGGGAGCTGTTTTTT.

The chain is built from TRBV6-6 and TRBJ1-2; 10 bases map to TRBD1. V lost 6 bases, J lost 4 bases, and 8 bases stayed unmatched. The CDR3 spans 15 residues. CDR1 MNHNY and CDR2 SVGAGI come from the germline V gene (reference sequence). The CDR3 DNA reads TGTGCCAGCAGCCGACAGGGGGCAAAGGGCTATGGCTACACCTTC. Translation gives CASSRQGAKGYGYTF.

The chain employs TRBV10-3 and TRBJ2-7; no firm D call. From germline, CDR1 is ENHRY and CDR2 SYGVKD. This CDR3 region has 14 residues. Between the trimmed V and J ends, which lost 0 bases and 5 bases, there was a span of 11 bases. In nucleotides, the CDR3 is TGTGCCATCAGTGAGTCCGAGCTAGAGGACGAGCAGTACTTC. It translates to CAISESELEDEQYF.

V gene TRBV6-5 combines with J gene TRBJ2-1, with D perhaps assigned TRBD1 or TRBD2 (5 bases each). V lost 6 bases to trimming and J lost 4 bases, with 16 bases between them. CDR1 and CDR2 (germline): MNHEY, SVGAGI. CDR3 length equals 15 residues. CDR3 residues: CASRLVGTRYNEQFF. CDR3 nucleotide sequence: TGTGCCAGCAGGCTCGTTGGGACCCGGTACAATGAGCAGTTCTTC.

CDR3 region: CASSLSPTGTTLGTQYF. The CDR3 nucleotides are TGTGCCAGCAGTTTATCCCCTACCGGGACCACCTTGGGGACCCAGTACTTC. This chain connects TRBV27 to TRBJ2-5; either TRBD1 or TRBD2 may supply D (5 bases each). The V and J ends lost 0 bases and 7 bases respectively, with 21 bases between them. The CDR3 has 17 residues. Germline loops: CDR1 MNHEY, CDR2 SMNVEV (reference sequence).

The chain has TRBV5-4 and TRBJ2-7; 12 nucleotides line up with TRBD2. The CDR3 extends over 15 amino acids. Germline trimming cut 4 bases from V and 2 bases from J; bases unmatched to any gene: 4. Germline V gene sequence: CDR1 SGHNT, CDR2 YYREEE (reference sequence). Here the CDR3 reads CASSPGTSGPYEQYF. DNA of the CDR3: TGTGCCAGCAGCCCGGGGACTAGCGGGCCCTACGAGCAGTACTTC.

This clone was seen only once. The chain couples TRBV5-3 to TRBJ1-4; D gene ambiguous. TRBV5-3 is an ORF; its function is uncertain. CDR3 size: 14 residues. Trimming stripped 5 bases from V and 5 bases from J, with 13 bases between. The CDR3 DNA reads TGTGCCAGAAGGCCGGTAGCTGACAATGAAAAACTGTTTTTT. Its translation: CARRPVADNEKLFF.

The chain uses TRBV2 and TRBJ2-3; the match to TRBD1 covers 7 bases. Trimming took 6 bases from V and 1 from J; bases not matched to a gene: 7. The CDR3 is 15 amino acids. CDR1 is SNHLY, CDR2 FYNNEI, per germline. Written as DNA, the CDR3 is TGTGCCAGCAGGCCTGCACAGGGGCGCACAGATACGCAGTATTTT. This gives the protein CASRPAQGRTDTQYF.

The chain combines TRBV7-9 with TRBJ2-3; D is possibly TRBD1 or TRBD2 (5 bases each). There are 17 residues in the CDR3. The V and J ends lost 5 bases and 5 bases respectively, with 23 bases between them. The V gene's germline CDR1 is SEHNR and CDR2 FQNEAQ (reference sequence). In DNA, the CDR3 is TGTGCCAGCAGCCGGCACGGGACCTTCGAAAGTAGAGATACGCAGTATTTT. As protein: CASSRHGTFESRDTQYF.

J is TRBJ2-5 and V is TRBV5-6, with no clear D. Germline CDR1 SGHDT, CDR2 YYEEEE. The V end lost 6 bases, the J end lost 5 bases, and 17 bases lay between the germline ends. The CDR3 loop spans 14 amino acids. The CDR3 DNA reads TGTGCCAGCAAAGTGCAGGCCCTCCGGGAGACCCAGTACTTC. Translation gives CASKVQALRETQYF.

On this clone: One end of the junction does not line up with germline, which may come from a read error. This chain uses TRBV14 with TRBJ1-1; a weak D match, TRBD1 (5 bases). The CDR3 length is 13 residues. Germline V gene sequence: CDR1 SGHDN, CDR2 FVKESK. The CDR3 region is CASSQGGFGQRDF. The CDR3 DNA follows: TGTGCCAGCAGCCAAGGAGGCTTTGGACAACGTGATTTT.

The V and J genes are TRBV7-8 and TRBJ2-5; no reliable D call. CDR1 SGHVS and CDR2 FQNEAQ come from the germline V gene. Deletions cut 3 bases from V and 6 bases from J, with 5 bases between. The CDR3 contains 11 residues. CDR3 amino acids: CASSLGQTQYF. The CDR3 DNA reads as TGTGCCAGCAGCTTGGGCCAGACCCAGTACTTC. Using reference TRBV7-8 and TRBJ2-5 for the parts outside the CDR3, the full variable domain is GAGVSQSPRYKVAKRGQDVALRCDPISGHVSLFWYQQALGQGPEFLTYFQNEAQLDKSGLPSDRFFAERPEGSVSTLKIQRTQQEDSAVYLCASSLGQTQYFGPGTRLLVL.

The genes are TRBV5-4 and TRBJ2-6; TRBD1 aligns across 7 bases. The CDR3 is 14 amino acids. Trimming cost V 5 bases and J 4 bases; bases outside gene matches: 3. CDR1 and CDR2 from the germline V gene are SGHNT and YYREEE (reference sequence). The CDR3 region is CASRDRAGANVLTF. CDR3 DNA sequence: TGTGCCAGCAGAGACAGGGCCGGGGCCAACGTCCTGACTTTC.

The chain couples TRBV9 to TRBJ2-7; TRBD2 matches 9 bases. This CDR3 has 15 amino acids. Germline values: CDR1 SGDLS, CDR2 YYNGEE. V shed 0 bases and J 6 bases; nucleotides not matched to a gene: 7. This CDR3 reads CASSVGVAGVLEQYF. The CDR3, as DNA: TGTGCCAGCAGCGTAGGGGTAGCGGGAGTACTCGAGCAGTACTTC.

The CDR3 region has the DNA TGTGCCAGCAGCTTCTCCGGCAATCAGCCCCAGCATTTT. It is translated as CASSFSGNQPQHF. The genes are TRBV5-4 and TRBJ1-5; D not certain. Between the trimmed V and J ends, which lost 2 bases and 2 bases, there was a span of 5 bases. This CDR3 has 13 amino acids. The germline V gene has CDR1 SGHNT and CDR2 YYREEE (reference sequence).

CDR3 in DNA: TGCGCCAGCAGCCAAGTTGGGACACCCTCCTACAATGAGCAGTTCTTC. This translates into CASSQVGTPSYNEQFF. This chain joins TRBV4-1 and TRBJ2-1; D might be TRBD1 (6 bases). CDR1 and CDR2 from the germline V gene are MGHRA and YSYEKL. V lost 1 base, J lost 0 bases, and 10 bases lay in between. This CDR3 spans 16 amino acids.

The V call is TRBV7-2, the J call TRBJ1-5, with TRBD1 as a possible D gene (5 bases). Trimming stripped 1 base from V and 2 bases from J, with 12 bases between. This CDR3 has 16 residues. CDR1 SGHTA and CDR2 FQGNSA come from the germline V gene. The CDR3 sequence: CASSLEGRVGNQPQHF. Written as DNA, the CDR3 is TGTGCCAGCAGCTTAGAAGGCAGGGTCGGCAATCAGCCCCAGCATTTT.

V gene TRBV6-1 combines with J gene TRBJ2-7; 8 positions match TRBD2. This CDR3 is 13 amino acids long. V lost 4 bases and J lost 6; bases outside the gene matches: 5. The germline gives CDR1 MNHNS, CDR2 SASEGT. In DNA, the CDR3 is TGTGCCAGCAGTGTGGCCGGGAGGGGCGAGCAGTACTTC. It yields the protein CASSVAGRGEQYF.

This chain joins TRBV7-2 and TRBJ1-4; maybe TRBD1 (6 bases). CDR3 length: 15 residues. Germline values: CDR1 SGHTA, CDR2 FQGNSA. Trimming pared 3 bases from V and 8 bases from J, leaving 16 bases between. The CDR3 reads CASSLKTGRTEKLFF. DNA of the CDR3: TGTGCCAGCAGCTTGAAGACAGGACGCACCGAAAAACTGTTTTTT. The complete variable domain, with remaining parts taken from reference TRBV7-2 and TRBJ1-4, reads GAGVSQSPSNKVTEKGKDVELRCDPISGHTALYWYRQSLGQGLEFLIYFQGNSAPDKSGLPSDRFSAERTGGSVSTLTIQRTQQEDSAVYLCASSLKTGRTEKLFFGSGTQLSVL.

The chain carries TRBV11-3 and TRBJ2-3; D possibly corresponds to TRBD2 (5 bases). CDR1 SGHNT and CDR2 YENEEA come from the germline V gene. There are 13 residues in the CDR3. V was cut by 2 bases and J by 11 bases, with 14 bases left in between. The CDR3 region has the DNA TGTGCCAGCAGCTTAAGGACTGTGGGCCTGCAGTATTTT. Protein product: CASSLRTVGLQYF.

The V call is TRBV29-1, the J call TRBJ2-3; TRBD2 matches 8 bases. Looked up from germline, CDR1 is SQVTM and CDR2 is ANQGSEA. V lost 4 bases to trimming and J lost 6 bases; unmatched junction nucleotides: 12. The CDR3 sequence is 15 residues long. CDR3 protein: CSVVARSGGSDTQYF. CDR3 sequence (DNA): TGCAGCGTTGTCGCGAGGAGCGGGGGCAGCGATACGCAGTATTTT.

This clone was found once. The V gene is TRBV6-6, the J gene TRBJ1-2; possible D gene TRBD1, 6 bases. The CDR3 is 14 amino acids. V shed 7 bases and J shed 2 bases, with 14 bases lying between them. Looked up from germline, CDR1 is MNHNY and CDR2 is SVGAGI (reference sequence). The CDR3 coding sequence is TGTGCCAGCACCTTACCAGGGGAAAACTATGGCTACACCTTC. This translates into CASTLPGENYGYTF.

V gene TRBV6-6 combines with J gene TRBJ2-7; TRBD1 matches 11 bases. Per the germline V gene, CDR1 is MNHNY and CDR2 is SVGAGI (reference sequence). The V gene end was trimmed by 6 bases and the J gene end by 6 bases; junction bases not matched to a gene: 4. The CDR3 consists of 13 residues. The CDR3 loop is CASRSGQGAEQYF. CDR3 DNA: TGTGCCAGCAGATCAGGACAGGGGGCCGAGCAGTACTTC.

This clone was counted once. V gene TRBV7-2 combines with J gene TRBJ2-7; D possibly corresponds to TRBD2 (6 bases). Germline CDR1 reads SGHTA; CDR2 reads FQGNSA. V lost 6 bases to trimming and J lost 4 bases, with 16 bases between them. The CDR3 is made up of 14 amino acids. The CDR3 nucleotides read TGTGCCAGCAGGAAGGAGGGAGGAACATACGAGCAGTACTTC. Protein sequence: CASRKEGGTYEQYF.

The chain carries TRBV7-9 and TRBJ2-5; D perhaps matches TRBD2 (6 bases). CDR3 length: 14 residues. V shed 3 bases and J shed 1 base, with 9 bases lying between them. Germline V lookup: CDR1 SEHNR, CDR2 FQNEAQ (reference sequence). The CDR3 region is CASSFGSSQETQYF. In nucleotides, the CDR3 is TGTGCCAGCAGCTTCGGGAGCTCCCAAGAGACCCAGTACTTC.

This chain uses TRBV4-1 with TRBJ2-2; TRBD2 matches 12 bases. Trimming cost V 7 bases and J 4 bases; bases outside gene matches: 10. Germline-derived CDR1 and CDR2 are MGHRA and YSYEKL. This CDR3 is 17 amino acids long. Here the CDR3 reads CASTHPTSGRTTGELFF. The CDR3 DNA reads TGCGCCAGCACCCACCCAACTAGCGGGAGGACCACCGGGGAGCTGTTTTTT.

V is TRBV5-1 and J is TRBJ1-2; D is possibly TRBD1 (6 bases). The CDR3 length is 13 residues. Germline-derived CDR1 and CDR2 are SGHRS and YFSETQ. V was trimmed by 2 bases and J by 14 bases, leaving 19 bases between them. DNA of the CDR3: TGCGCCAGCAGCTTTGACAGGAACCTAGGGCATACCTTC. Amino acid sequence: CASSFDRNLGHTF.

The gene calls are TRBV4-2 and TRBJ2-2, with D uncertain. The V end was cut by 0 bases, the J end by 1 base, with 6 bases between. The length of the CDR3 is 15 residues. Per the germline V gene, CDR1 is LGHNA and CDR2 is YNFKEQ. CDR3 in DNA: TGTGCCAGCAGCCAAGAAGAGGAGAACACCGGGGAGCTGTTTTTT. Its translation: CASSQEEENTGELFF.

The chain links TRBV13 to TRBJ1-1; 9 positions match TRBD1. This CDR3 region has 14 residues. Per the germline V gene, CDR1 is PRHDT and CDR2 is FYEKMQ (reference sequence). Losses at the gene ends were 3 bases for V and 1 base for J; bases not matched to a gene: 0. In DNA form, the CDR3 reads TGTGCCAGCAGCTTGGGACAGGGGAACACTGAAGCTTTCTTT. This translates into CASSLGQGNTEAFF.

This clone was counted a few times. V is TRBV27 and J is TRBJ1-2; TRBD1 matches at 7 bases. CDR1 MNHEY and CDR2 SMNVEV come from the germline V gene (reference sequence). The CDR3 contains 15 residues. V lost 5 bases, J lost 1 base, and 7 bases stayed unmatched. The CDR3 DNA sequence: TGTGCCAGCAGTGTTCGACAGGGCCTTAACTATGGCTACACCTTC. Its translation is CASSVRQGLNYGYTF.